Listed below are T cell receptor beta chains from one sample, sequenced in a study of shared clonotypes between healthy human individuals. Only in-frame clones appear in the TCRdb table, and some are missing; sequencing was by immunoSEQ multiplex PCR. The data show nearly 600,000 clones, nearly 97% seen once. Sequencing was performed on naive CD8+ T cells sorted from blood. The receptors shown here come from a woman aged 25 to 45 in good health. CDR3s include the opening cysteine and the closing phenylalanine or tryptophan. Each record gives: J gene, D gene, clone size, V gene, CDR3 DNA, CDR3 protein. A D gene is named only where the DNA matches it firmly. Clone size is not always given. Where it is, it says once, few, many or a class for expanded clones.

>TRBJ2-7|TRBD2|.|TRBV28
TGTGCCAGCAGTTTATGGGGAACTAGCGCTAACGAGCAGTACTTC
CASSLWGTSANEQYF
>TRBJ2-7|TRBD1|.|TRBV7-8
TGTGCCAGCAGCCCGGACAGGGGAAAGTTGTACGAGCAGTACTTC
CASSPDRGKLYEQYF
>TRBJ1-2|.|.|TRBV6-1
TGTGCCAGCAGTGAATACCAAGAAGCCTACACCTTC
CASSEYQEAYTF
>TRBJ2-4|.|.|TRBV2
TGTGCCAGCAGTGAAGCGTCCAGTGGGATCCTTCAGTACTTC
CASSEASSGILQYF
>TRBJ1-6|TRBD1|.|TRBV28
TGTGCCAGCAGTCCTGACAGGGATTTAAGGAATTCACCCCTCCACTTT
CASSPDRDLRNSPLHF
>TRBJ1-5|.|.|TRBV7-6
TGTGCCAGCAGCTTAGGAGGAAGTCTACGGAATCAGCCCCAGCATTTT
CASSLGGSLRNQPQHF
>TRBJ2-1|.|.|TRBV20-1
TGCAGTGCTAATACGGGGAATGAGCAGTTCTTC
CSANTGNEQFF
>TRBJ2-3|.|.|TRBV9
TGTGCCAGCAACTTGTTAGCGGAAACTAGCACAGATACGCAGTATTTT
CASNLLAETSTDTQYF
>TRBJ2-2|.|.|TRBV7-2
TGTGCCAGCAGCTTTGTAATGGCGGGGAACACCGGGGAGCTGTTTTTT
CASSFVMAGNTGELFF
>TRBJ2-1|.|.|TRBV27
TGTGCCAGCAGTTTGACCACCGGGGGTTACAATGAGCAGTTCTTC
CASSLTTGGYNEQFF
>TRBJ1-1|.|few|TRBV6-4
TGTGCCAGCAGGGGGCAGACGCTTGAAGCTTTCTTT
CASRGQTLEAFF
>TRBJ2-3|TRBD2|.|TRBV9
TGTGCCAGCAGCGTAGCACTAGCGGGATTTGGTACGCAGTATTTT
CASSVALAGFGTQYF
>TRBJ2-3|.|.|TRBV9
TGTGCCAGCAGCGTAGATCCTAGCCGAACCAGCACAGATACGCAGTATTTT
CASSVDPSRTSTDTQYF
>TRBJ1-2|.|.|TRBV2
TGTGCCAGCAGTGACGTTAACTATGGCTACACCTTC
CASSDVNYGYTF
>TRBJ1-1|.|.|TRBV6-5
TGTGCCAGCACCGACCGCGGGTCGGACACTGAAGCTTTCTTT
CASTDRGSDTEAFF
>TRBJ2-5|.|.|TRBV10-1
TGCGCCAGCAGTGACCCCAGGGGCGGGGAGACCCAGTACTTC
CASSDPRGGETQYF
>TRBJ1-1|.|.|TRBV7-9
TGTGCCAGCAGCTTAGCTGGCAGAAGAAACACTGAAGCTTTCTTT
CASSLAGRRNTEAFF
>TRBJ2-1|.|.|TRBV7-2
TGTGCCAGCAGCTTGACTACAGGGGAGGAAAATGAGCAGTTCTTC
CASSLTTGEENEQFF
>TRBJ2-2|TRBD2|once|TRBV6-1
TGTGCCAGCAGTGATGGACTAGCGGGGACCTCGAACACCGGGGAGCTGTTTTTT
CASSDGLAGTSNTGELFF
>TRBJ2-7|TRBD2|.|TRBV7-8
TGTGCCAGCAGCCCCCGAACTAGCGAGGCCTACGAGCAGTACTTC
CASSPRTSEAYEQYF
>TRBJ2-2|.|.|TRBV2
TGTGCCAGCAGTCCGCAGCCCGGGGAGCTGTTTTTT
CASSPQPGELFF
>TRBJ1-1|.|.|TRBV5-1
TGCGCCAGCAGCTGGCTTGGGGGGAACACTGAAGCTTTCTTT
CASSWLGGNTEAFF
>TRBJ2-7|.|once|TRBV6-5
TGTGCCAGCAGTTACTCGAATCTGGGTTCCTACGAGCAGTACTTC
CASSYSNLGSYEQYF
>TRBJ1-1|.|.|TRBV5-4
TGTGCCAGCAGCCTGGCGGGGAGCGCTGAAGCTTTCTTT
CASSLAGSAEAFF
>TRBJ2-7|TRBD1|.|TRBV7-8
TGTGCCAGCAGCGGGGACAGGGCCGAGCAGTACTTC
CASSGDRAEQYF
>TRBJ2-1|TRBD2|.|TRBV25-1
TGTGCCAGCAATCACCCTCTAGCGGAAGGCTCCTACAATGAGCAGTTCTTC
CASNHPLAEGSYNEQFF
>TRBJ1-4|.|once|TRBV6-5
TGTGCCAGCAGTTATGGGGGGCTCGGGGAAAAACTGTTTTTT
CASSYGGLGEKLFF
>TRBJ2-1|.|.|TRBV28
TGTGCCAGCAGTTCCTTTGCGGGTGTTCTCTACAATGAGCAGTTCTTC
CASSSFAGVLYNEQFF
>TRBJ2-7|TRBD2|.|TRBV4-1
TGCGCCAGCAGCCAAGCCCCGCTAGCGGGACAATACGAGCAGTACTTC
CASSQAPLAGQYEQYF
>TRBJ2-1|TRBD2|.|TRBV2
TGTGCCGATGGGTCGGGACTAGCGGGAGGGCCGCGGTGGGAGCAGTTCTTC
CADGSGLAGGPRWEQFF
>TRBJ1-5|.|.|TRBV7-6
TGTGCCAGCAGCTCCGACAGTAGCAATCAGCCCCAGCATTTT
CASSSDSSNQPQHF
>TRBJ2-7|.|.|TRBV4-2
TGTGCCAGCAGCCAAGCTTCCGGGACTGCCTACGAGCAGTACTTC
CASSQASGTAYEQYF
>TRBJ2-7|.|.|TRBV4-1
TGCGCCAGCAGCCAGGACACTCCCTACGAGCAGTACTTC
CASSQDTPYEQYF
>TRBJ1-1|.|.|TRBV7-3
TGTGCCAGCAGTTCTGACACAAACACTGAAGCTTTCTTT
CASSSDTNTEAFF
>TRBJ2-5|.|.|TRBV6-5
TGTGCCACCACGGACAGCTTGGGGCAGTACTTC
CATTDSLGQYF
>TRBJ2-2|TRBD2|.|TRBV5-4
TGTGCCAGCAGCCCTTCTAGCGGGAGGATGGTCGGGGAGCTGTTTTTT
CASSPSSGRMVGELFF
>TRBJ2-1|.|few|TRBV9
TGTGCCAGCAGCGTTACCAATGAGCAGTTCTTC
CASSVTNEQFF
>TRBJ1-1|TRBD1|.|TRBV30
TGTGCCTGGAGGGAAAGGACAGGCCTGACTGAAGCTTTCTTT
CAWRERTGLTEAFF
>TRBJ1-1|.|.|TRBV2
TGTGCCAGCAGAGATACCAACAGGAACACTGAAGCTTTCTTT
CASRDTNRNTEAFF
>TRBJ1-4|TRBD1|.|TRBV2
TGTGCCAGCAGAAAGACAGGGGGCCGGGAAAAACTGTTTTTT
CASRKTGGREKLFF
>TRBJ1-6|.|.|TRBV15
TGTGCCACCAGCAGAGATCGTACAGGGATGACTAATTCACCCCTCCACTTT
CATSRDRTGMTNSPLHF
>TRBJ2-7|.|once|TRBV7-9
TGTGCCAGCAGCTTCGCCACCTCCTACGAGCAGTACTTC
CASSFATSYEQYF
>TRBJ2-1|.|.|TRBV7-9
TGTGCCAGCAGCCTCCGACAGGCACCCTCCCCCGGCAATGAGCAGTTCTTC
CASSLRQAPSPGNEQFF
>TRBJ2-7|TRBD2|.|TRBV7-9
TGTGCCAGCAGCTGGCGGCTAGCGGGAGACTACGAGCAGTACTTC
CASSWRLAGDYEQYF
>TRBJ1-2|.|.|TRBV5-6
TGTGCCAGCAGCTTCCGGGACCCCATCGGCTATGGCTACACCTTC
CASSFRDPIGYGYTF
>TRBJ2-3|.|.|TRBV7-7
TGTGCCAGCAGCTTAGACATCCGGAGTAAGGATGGCACAGATACGCAGTATTTT
CASSLDIRSKDGTDTQYF